This T cell receptor beta chain stems from a study of blood T cell repertoires in COVID-19. Study in general: Specimens from acute and convalescent COVID-19 originated in the United States, Italy and Spain. The cDNA or gDNA used as material had been derived from T cells, B-cell-depleted T cells, or PBMCs.

The assay was immunoSEQ multiplex PCR, and TCRdb's table has in-frame clones only and misses some. The profile shows hundreds of thousands of clones, roughly 87% of them singletons. V shed 1 base and J shed 4 bases, with 13 bases lying between them. Germline V CDR1 and CDR2: SGHAT, FQNNGV. The CDR3 covers 16 residues. J is TRBJ1-4 and V is TRBV11-2; D is possibly TRBD1 (6 bases). Material for sequencing was peripheral blood. The sequence derives from a man younger than 30 with active or convalescent COVID-19. CDR3 sequence reads: CASSLGSGHLNEKLFF. DNA of the CDR3: TGTGCCAGCAGCTTAGGATCGGGACACCTTAATGAAAAACTGTTTTTT.